Described below is a single T cell receptor beta chain sequence and its context. No antigen is known for it. Profiled with immunoSEQ multiplex PCR; TCRdb holds only in-frame clones, not every one. The table includes 91,000 or so clones, approximately 94% detected once. V gave up 4 bases and J gave up 1 base, with 10 bases separating them. Looked up from germline, CDR1 is KGHSH and CDR2 is LQKENI. This CDR3 region has 15 residues. It was autoimmune disease history or systemic immunosuppression that excluded patients. These data are taken from a study of OX40 agonist ivuxolimab in advanced cancers. Points from the study as a whole: Mean expanded clone counts were higher in CD8+ than CD4+ T cells. With doses of 0.1-3.0 mg/kg, partial responders showed among the lowest clonal expansion.

The sequence derives from an adult with an advanced solid tumor such as melanoma, head and neck, liver or kidney cancer. The J gene is TRBJ1-4, the V gene TRBV18; a possible D gene is TRBD1 (5 bases). Source: CD4+ or CD8+ T cells sorted from blood, taken in a trial of the OX40 agonist ivuxolimab. The DNA of the CDR3 is TGTGCCAGCTCACGAACCCAGGGAACTAATGAAAAACTGTTTTTT. Encoded protein: CASSRTQGTNEKLFF.